Below are 10 T cell receptor beta chains sequenced from a single sample in a study of T cells in Graves' hyperthyroidism and ophthalmopathy (dated by TCRdb to about 2019). Libraries were prepared through multiplex PCR. The data were produced on an Illumina HiSeq 2000. The TCR beta CDR3 regions were amplified from the RNA transcripts. A first-round RT-PCR of the TCR CDR3 used the HTBI primer set with the Qiagen OneStep RT-PCR kit. In TCRdb, the public reads were trimmed at Q25 with fastp and aligned with MiXCR, with productive beta chains retained. Every CDR3 protein is listed once, alongside the most common genes and DNA of its rows. The table for this sample lists over 700,000 distinct CDR3 sequences; over 35% of them were counted only once. In total, the top ten clones hold less than 35% of the sample. Sample: blood. The source is a woman aged 40 to 49 with Graves' hyperthyroidism.

This clonotype showed up many times. This chain joins TRBV10-3 and TRBJ1-1; 8 bases line up with TRBD1. This CDR3 spans 13 amino acids. J gave up 5 bases and V 4 bases, and 3 bases lay outside the gene matches. Germline V gene data show CDR1 as ENHRY and CDR2 as SYGVKD. DNA for the CDR3: TGTGCCATCAGTGGACAGGGGAGGACTGAAGCTTTCTTT. It is translated as CAISGQGRTEAFF.

The chain recombines TRBV12-3 or TRBV12-4 with TRBJ2-2, with a tentative D call TRBD1 (5 bases). The V end lost 5 bases, the J end lost 3 bases, and 10 bases lay between the germline ends. The CDR3 covers 14 residues. The CDR3 loop is CASSVDSYTGELFF. CDR3 DNA sequence: TGTGCCAGCAGTGTAGACAGTTACACCGGGGAGCTGTTTTTT.

Ten or more counts support this clonotype. This chain uses TRBV29-1 with TRBJ2-5; no firm D call. Trimming took 4 bases from V and 5 from J, leaving 11 bases between them. Germline V gene lookup returns CDR1 SQVTM and CDR2 ANQGSEA. This CDR3 has 12 amino acids. The CDR3 DNA is TGCAGCGTTGGCTCAGGAAGCGAGACCCAGTACTTC. It codes for CSVGSGSETQYF.

This chain uses TRBV29-1 with TRBJ1-5; TRBD1 is a possible D gene (6 bases). The V and J ends lost 6 bases and 7 bases respectively, with 19 bases between them. CDR1 SQVTM and CDR2 ANQGSEA come from the germline V gene. CDR3 size: 14 residues. The CDR3 protein is CSVSQGNGGQPQHF. CDR3 DNA: TGCAGCGTCTCCCAGGGGAACGGAGGACAGCCCCAGCATTTT.

This chain connects TRBV24-1 to TRBJ2-2; D is perhaps TRBD1 (5 bases). Germline CDR1 reads KGHDR; CDR2 reads SFDVKD. Trimming pared 7 bases from V and 6 bases from J, leaving 11 bases between. The CDR3 extends over 13 amino acids. CDR3: CATRDTEPGELFF. The CDR3 nucleotides read TGTGCCACCAGGGACACGGAGCCCGGGGAGCTGTTTTTT.

This clonotype was counted at least ten times. The V gene is TRBV2, the J gene TRBJ1-2; TRBD1 matches at 9 bases. Losses at the gene ends were 3 bases for V and 8 bases for J; bases not matched to a gene: 4. Germline loops: CDR1 SNHLY, CDR2 FYNNEI. This CDR3 is built from 13 residues. CDR3: CASSEGQGSGYTF. The CDR3, as DNA: TGTGCCAGCAGTGAGGGACAGGGTAGCGGCTACACCTTC.

V gene TRBV2 combines with J gene TRBJ2-1; 15 bases are a match to TRBD2. CDR3 length: 15 residues. Germline trimming cut 6 bases from V and 6 bases from J; bases unmatched to any gene: 3. Germline V gene sequence: CDR1 SNHLY, CDR2 FYNNEI. CDR3 sequence reads: CASRWTSGGANEQFF. The CDR3 DNA is TGTGCCAGCAGGTGGACTAGCGGGGGGGCCAATGAGCAGTTCTTC.

V is TRBV7-9 and J is TRBJ2-2, with 10 bases that match TRBD1. The germline CDR1 and CDR2 sequences are SEHNR and FQNEAQ (reference sequence). CDR3 length equals 17 residues. The J segment lost 1 base and the V segment lost 5 bases, leaving 7 bases of the junction unmatched. In DNA, the CDR3 is TGTGCCAGCAGCATTCACAGGGACAGGGGGAACACCGGGGAGCTGTTTTTT. Residues: CASSIHRDRGNTGELFF.

The V and J genes are TRBV25-1 and TRBJ2-1; D remains ambiguous. CDR1 is MGHDK, CDR2 SYGVNS, per germline. The CDR3 has 16 amino acids. The ends were cut back, 1 base at V and 0 bases at J, with 10 bases in the middle. CDR3 loop: CASSESAASSYNEQFF. The CDR3 bases are TGTGCCAGCAGTGAATCTGCGGCAAGCTCCTACAATGAGCAGTTCTTC.

This clonotype was counted between two and nine times. The chain couples TRBV20-1 to TRBJ1-4, with D hard to call. Germline V lookup: CDR1 DFQATT, CDR2 SNEGSKA (reference sequence). The CDR3 totals 13 residues. V was shortened by 7 bases and J by 4 bases, with 13 bases between the two germline ends. The CDR3 reads CSGRDGFNEKLFF. CDR3 DNA sequence: TGCAGTGGAAGAGACGGATTTAATGAAAAACTGTTTTTT.